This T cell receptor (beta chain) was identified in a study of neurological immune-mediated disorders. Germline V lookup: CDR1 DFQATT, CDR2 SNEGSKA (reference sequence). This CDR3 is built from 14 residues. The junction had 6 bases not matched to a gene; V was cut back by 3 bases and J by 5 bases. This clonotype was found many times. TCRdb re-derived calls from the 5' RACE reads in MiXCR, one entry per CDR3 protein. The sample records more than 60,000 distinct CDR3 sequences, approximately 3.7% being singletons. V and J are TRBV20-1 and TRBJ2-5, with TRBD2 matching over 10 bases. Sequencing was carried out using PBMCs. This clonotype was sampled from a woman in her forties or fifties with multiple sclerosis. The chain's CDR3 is CSARPLAGVETQYF. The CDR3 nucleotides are TGCAGTGCTAGGCCTCTAGCGGGAGTTGAGACCCAGTACTTC.